These 16 T cell receptor beta chains originate from one sample sequenced in a study of T-cell reconstitution after alpha-beta-depleted transplantation in children. Unique molecular identifiers were incorporated when the TCRbeta library was constructed. TCRdb re-derived calls from the PCR reads in MiXCR, one entry per CDR3 protein. The table shows approximately 800,000 distinct CDR3 sequences, with 16% occurring only once. The sample consisted of PBMCs, mostly from graft donor cells, taken 360 days after TCRalphabeta/CD19-depleted stem cell transplant. These receptor sequences come from a male patient between 5 and 17 years old who had a stem cell transplant for acute lymphoblastic leukemia, so the T cells may come from the graft donor.

This chain joins TRBV3-1 and TRBJ1-2, with D hard to call. Germline V gene data show CDR1 as LGHDT and CDR2 as YNNKEL (reference sequence). Trimming cost V 4 bases and J 0 bases, with 12 bases left between them. The CDR3 spans 15 residues. The CDR3 sequence is CASSRLGNSNYGYTF. CDR3 nucleotides: TGTGCCAGCAGCCGCCTCGGGAATTCTAACTATGGCTACACCTTC.

This clonotype turned up a few times. The V gene is TRBV12-3 or TRBV12-4, the J gene TRBJ2-7; 8 bases fit TRBD1. V shed 4 bases, J shed 5 bases, and the junction held 7 bases outside the gene matches. The CDR3 loop spans 14 amino acids. Here the CDR3 DNA reads TGTGCCAGCAGTTCCGGACAGGGCCTCCACGAGCAGTACTTC. Amino acids: CASSSGQGLHEQYF.

This clonotype was seen repeatedly, ten times or more. The CDR3 spells CASSQETSPGELFF. CDR3 DNA sequence: TGTGCCAGCAGCCAGGAGACTAGTCCCGGGGAGCTGTTTTTT. The gene calls are TRBV3-1 and TRBJ2-2, with D tentatively TRBD2 (6 bases). There are 14 residues in the CDR3. Germline V gene sequence: CDR1 LGHDT, CDR2 YNNKEL (reference sequence). The V gene lost 3 bases and the J gene lost 6 bases, with 11 bases spanning the gap.

This clonotype was observed a few times. V usage is TRBV12-3 or TRBV12-4 and J usage is TRBJ2-3; D assignment may be TRBD1 or TRBD2 (5 bases each). This CDR3 region has 16 residues. V was cut by 5 bases and J by 2 bases, with 17 bases left in between. The CDR3 region has the DNA TGTGCCAGCAGTCATGGGCCGGGGCCGACCACAGATACGCAGTATTTT. It codes for CASSHGPGPTTDTQYF.

This clonotype has more than one count but fewer than ten. The chain has TRBV12-3 or TRBV12-4 and TRBJ2-7; 10 nucleotides line up with TRBD2. This CDR3 is built from 14 residues. Germline trimming cut 3 bases from V and 6 bases from J; bases unmatched to any gene: 5. The CDR3 here is CASSLSLAGAEQYF. In DNA, the CDR3 is TGTGCCAGCAGTTTGTCGCTAGCGGGAGCCGAGCAGTACTTC.

This clonotype was detected only a few times. The chain carries TRBV2 and TRBJ2-6; 9 positions agree with TRBD2. This CDR3 is 17 amino acids long. Germline lookup yields CDR1 SNHLY and CDR2 FYNNEI. After removal of 4 bases from V and 4 bases from J, the junction contained 8 bases not matched to a gene. The chain's CDR3 is CASSVVAGVGGANVLTF. The CDR3 region has the DNA TGTGCCAGCAGTGTCGTAGCGGGAGTGGGGGGGGCCAACGTCCTGACTTTC.

This chain joins TRBV20-1 and TRBJ2-3, with D tentatively TRBD1 or TRBD2 (6 bases each). This CDR3 contains 18 residues. CDR1 and CDR2 (germline): DFQATT, SNEGSKA (reference sequence). V lost 0 bases, J lost 2 bases, and 21 bases lay in between. The CDR3 DNA is TGCAGTGCTAGAGAGCCTCTCTACTTAAGGGGGGCCACAGATACGCAGTATTTT. Its translation: CSAREPLYLRGATDTQYF.

The chain employs TRBV5-1 and TRBJ2-2, with 11 bases fitting TRBD2. Germline V gives CDR1 SGHRS, CDR2 YFSETQ. The CDR3 length is 18 residues. The V and J ends lost 4 bases and 0 bases, in that order; junction bases with no gene match: 8. CDR3 coding DNA: TGCGCCAGCAGCGCCACTAGCGGGAGAGCTACGAACACCGGGGAGCTGTTTTTT. Translated: CASSATSGRATNTGELFF.

The J gene is TRBJ2-5, the V gene TRBV11-2, with TRBD2 matching 8 bases. This CDR3 region has 15 residues. V shed 2 bases, J shed 5 bases, and the junction held 7 bases outside the gene matches. Looked up from germline, CDR1 is SGHAT and CDR2 is FQNNGV. CDR3 sequence: CASSLFRGGSETQYF. For the CDR3, the DNA is TGTGCCAGCAGCTTATTTCGGGGGGGCAGCGAGACCCAGTACTTC.

This clonotype was recorded many times. CDR3 loop: CSADSGTGGNEQYF. DNA of the CDR3: TGCAGTGCTGACTCCGGGACAGGGGGCAACGAGCAGTACTTC. The chain carries TRBV20-1 and TRBJ2-7; 12 bases map to TRBD1. This CDR3 contains 14 residues. The germline CDR1 and CDR2 sequences are DFQATT and SNEGSKA (reference sequence). J lost 5 bases, V lost 5 bases, and 7 bases had no gene match.

This clonotype appeared a few times. The chain uses TRBV3-1 and TRBJ1-5; D gene ambiguous. The CDR3 runs to 14 residues. V was clipped by 4 bases and J by 0 bases, with 7 bases between them. Per the germline V gene, CDR1 is LGHDT and CDR2 is YNNKEL (reference sequence). CDR3: CASSPHSSNQPQHF. DNA for the CDR3: TGTGCCAGCAGCCCCCACAGTAGCAATCAGCCCCAGCATTTT.

The sample holds a few counts of this clonotype. The chain employs TRBV5-1 and TRBJ1-3, with a tentative D call TRBD1 (5 bases). There are 17 residues in the CDR3. The V gene's germline CDR1 is SGHRS and CDR2 YFSETQ. The V and J ends lost 3 bases and 4 bases respectively, with 20 bases between them. CDR3 nucleotide sequence: TGCGCCAGCAGCTGGGACCCGCTGTTACGATCGGGAAACACCATATATTTT. Translating it yields CASSWDPLLRSGNTIYF.

This clonotype was observed a few times. The V and J genes are TRBV7-2 and TRBJ2-1, with TRBD2 matching over 10 bases. Germline loops: CDR1 SGHTA, CDR2 FQGNSA. The CDR3 runs 16 residues. J lost 3 bases, V lost 5 bases, and 7 bases had no gene match. CDR3 sequence reads: CASSPLSGRGYNEQFF. CDR3 DNA: TGTGCCAGCAGCCCATTGAGCGGGAGGGGCTACAATGAGCAGTTCTTC.

A few counts support this clonotype. The V gene is TRBV5-1, the J gene TRBJ1-1, with D perhaps TRBD1 (5 bases). V was clipped by 3 bases and J by 7 bases, with 16 bases between them. The CDR3 extends over 14 amino acids. CDR1 is SGHRS, CDR2 YFSETQ, per germline. CDR3 in DNA: TGCGCCAGCAGCTCCGGTAGGGGAGCGAGTGAAGCTTTCTTT. Protein: CASSSGRGASEAFF.

The genes are TRBV2 and TRBJ2-5; TRBD2 aligns across 11 bases. Germline V gene lookup returns CDR1 SNHLY and CDR2 FYNNEI. The CDR3 covers 19 residues. V was clipped by 0 bases and J by 6 bases; unmatched bases: 15. The CDR3 DNA sequence: TGTGCCAGCAGTGAAGCAGGGATGGCCACTAGCGGGAGAGTGAAGACCCAGTACTTC. This codes for CASSEAGMATSGRVKTQYF.

Only a few counts were recorded for this clonotype. The CDR3 loop is CASSPRTSGFRGEQFF. CDR3 DNA sequence: TGCGCCAGCAGCCCTCGGACTAGCGGGTTCAGGGGTGAGCAGTTCTTC. V and J are TRBV5-1 and TRBJ2-1, with 11 positions matching TRBD2. The V and J ends lost 4 bases and 9 bases, in that order; junction bases with no gene match: 12. This CDR3 region has 16 residues. Germline V CDR1 and CDR2: SGHRS, YFSETQ.